This TCR beta chain was sequenced during a study of CD8 T cells in ankylosing spondylitis. Overall study findings and caveats: Peripheral blood held disease-linked clones only at relatively low frequency, and these were CD8+.

TCRdb passed the 5' RACE reads through MiXCR, listing each CDR3 protein once. The sample records 250,000 or so distinct CDR3 sequences, roughly 25% being singletons. This clonotype has a handful of counts. The antigen is unknown. Germline V gives CDR1 DFQATT, CDR2 SNEGSKA (reference sequence). This CDR3 comprises 14 residues. V dropped 0 bases and J dropped 8; count of bases not matched to a gene: 8. The chain uses TRBV20-1 and TRBJ1-2, with 8 bases that match TRBD1. The TCR originated in a male donor with ankylosing spondylitis or in good health (not recorded which). Sequenced: blood, either unsorted or a sorted T cell fraction (not recorded which). CDR3 protein: CSARDPGGAGGYTF. CDR3 DNA: TGCAGTGCTAGAGATCCAGGGGGCGCGGGGGGCTACACCTTC.